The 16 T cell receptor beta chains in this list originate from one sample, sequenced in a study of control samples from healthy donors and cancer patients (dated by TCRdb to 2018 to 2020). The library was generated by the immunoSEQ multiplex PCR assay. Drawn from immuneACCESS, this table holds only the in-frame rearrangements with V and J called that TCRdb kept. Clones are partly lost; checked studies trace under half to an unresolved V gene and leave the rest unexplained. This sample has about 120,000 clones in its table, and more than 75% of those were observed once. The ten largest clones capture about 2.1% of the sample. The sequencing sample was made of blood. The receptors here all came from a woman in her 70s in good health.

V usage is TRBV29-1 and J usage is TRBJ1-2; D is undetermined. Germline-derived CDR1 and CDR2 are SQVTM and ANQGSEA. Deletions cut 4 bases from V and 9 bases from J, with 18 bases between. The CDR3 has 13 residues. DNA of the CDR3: TGCAGCGTTGTAGCTCCCGGACGGTCTAGCTACACCTTC. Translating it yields CSVVAPGRSSYTF.

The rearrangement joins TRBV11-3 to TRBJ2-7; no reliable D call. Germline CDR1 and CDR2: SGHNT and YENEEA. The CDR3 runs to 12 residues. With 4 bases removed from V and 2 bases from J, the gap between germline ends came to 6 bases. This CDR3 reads CASSSTPYEQYF. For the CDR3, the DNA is TGTGCCAGCAGCTCGACACCCTACGAGCAGTACTTC.

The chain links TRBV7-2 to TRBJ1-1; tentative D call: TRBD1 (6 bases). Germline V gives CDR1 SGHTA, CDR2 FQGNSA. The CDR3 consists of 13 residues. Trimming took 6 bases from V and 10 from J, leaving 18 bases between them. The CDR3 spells CASSFEGGGIAFF. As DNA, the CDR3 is TGTGCCAGCAGTTTCGAGGGGGGGGGTATAGCTTTCTTT.

CDR3 amino acids: CASTSGTSTDTQYF. The CDR3 nucleotides are TGCGCCAGCACCTCGGGGACTAGCACAGATACGCAGTATTTT. The rearrangement joins TRBV5-1 to TRBJ2-3; D possibly corresponds to TRBD2 (6 bases). This CDR3 has 14 residues. V lost 6 bases and J 0 bases, leaving 11 bases between the germline ends. CDR1 and CDR2 (germline): SGHRS, YFSETQ.

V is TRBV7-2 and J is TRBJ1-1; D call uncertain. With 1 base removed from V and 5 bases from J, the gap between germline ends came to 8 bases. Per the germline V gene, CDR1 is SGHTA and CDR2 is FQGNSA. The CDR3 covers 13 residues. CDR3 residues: CASSLVSGTEAFF. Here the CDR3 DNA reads TGTGCCAGCAGCTTAGTATCTGGGACTGAAGCTTTCTTT.

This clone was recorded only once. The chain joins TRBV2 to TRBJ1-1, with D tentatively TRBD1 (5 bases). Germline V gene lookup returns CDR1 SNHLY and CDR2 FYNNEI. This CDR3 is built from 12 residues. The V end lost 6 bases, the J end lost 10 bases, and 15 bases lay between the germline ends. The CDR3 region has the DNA TGTGCCAGCAGCTCCGGGGGTCCCGGAGCTTTCTTT. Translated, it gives CASSSGGPGAFF.

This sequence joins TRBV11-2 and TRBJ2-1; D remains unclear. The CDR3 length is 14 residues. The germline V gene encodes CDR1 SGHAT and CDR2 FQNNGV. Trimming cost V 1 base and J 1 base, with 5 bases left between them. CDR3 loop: CASSLVMSYNEQFF. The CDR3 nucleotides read TGTGCCAGCAGCTTAGTAATGTCCTACAATGAGCAGTTCTTC.

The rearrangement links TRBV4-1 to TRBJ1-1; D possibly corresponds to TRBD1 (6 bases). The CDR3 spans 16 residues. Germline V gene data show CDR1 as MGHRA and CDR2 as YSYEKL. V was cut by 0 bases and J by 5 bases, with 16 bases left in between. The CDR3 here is CASSQEGGPVGTEAFF. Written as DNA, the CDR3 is TGCGCCAGCAGCCAAGAAGGGGGACCCGTGGGGACTGAAGCTTTCTTT.

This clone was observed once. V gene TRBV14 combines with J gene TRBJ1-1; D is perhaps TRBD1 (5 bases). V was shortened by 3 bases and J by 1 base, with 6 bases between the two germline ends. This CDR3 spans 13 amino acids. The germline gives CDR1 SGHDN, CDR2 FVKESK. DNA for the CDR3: TGTGCCAGCAGCCAGGGGACGAACACTGAAGCTTTCTTT. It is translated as CASSQGTNTEAFF.

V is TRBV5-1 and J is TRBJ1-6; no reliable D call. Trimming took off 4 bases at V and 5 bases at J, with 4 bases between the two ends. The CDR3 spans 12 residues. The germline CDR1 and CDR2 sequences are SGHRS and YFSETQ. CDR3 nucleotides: TGCGCCAGCAGCATTGATAATTCACCCCTCCACTTT. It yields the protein CASSIDNSPLHF.

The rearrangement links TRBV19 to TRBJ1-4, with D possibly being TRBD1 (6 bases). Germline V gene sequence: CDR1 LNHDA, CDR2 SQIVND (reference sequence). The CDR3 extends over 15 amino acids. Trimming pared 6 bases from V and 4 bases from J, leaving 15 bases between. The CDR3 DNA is TGTGCCAGTAGGATTGGGGGGCAGATTAATGAAAAACTGTTTTTT. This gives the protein CASRIGGQINEKLFF.

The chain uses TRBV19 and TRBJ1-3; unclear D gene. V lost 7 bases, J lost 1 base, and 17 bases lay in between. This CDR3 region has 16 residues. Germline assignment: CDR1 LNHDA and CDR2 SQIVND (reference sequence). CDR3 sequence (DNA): TGTGCCAGTACCCAATTTCCCCCCCGGTCTGGAAACACCATATATTTT. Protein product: CASTQFPPRSGNTIYF.

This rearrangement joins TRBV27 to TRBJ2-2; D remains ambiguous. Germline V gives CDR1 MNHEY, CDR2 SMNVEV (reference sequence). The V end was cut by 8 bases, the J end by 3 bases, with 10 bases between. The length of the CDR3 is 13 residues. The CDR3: CASLRWDTGELFF. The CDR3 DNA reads TGTGCCAGCCTCCGTTGGGACACCGGGGAGCTGTTTTTT.

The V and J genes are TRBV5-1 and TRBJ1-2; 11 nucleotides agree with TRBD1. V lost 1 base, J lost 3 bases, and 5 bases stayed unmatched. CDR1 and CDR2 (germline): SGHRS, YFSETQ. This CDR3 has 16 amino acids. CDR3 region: CASSLLGDRGYYGYTF. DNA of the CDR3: TGCGCCAGCAGCTTGTTGGGGGACAGGGGGTACTATGGCTACACCTTC.

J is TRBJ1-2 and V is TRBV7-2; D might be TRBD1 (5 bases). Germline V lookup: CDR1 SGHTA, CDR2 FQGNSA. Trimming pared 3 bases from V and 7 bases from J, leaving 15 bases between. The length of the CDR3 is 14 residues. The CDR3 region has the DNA TGTGCCAGCAGCTTGCGGGACCACCCAGGTGGCTACACCTTC. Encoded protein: CASSLRDHPGGYTF.

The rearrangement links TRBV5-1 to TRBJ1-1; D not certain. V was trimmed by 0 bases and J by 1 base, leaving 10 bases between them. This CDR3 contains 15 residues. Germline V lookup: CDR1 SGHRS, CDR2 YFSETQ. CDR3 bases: TGCGCCAGCAGCTTGGCCCAGCCACAGAACACTGAAGCTTTCTTT. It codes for CASSLAQPQNTEAFF.